This T cell receptor (beta chain) appears in the sequencing data of a study of naive and memory T cell subsets. Trimming cost V 6 bases and J 4 bases, with 19 bases left between them. From germline, CDR1 is SNHLY and CDR2 FYNNEI. The length of the CDR3 is 16 residues. In its sample, this clonotype was seen a few times. An oligonucleotide containing a UMI was ligated to the 3' end of TCR cDNA. Whole-blood samples were roughly 2.3 ml of peripheral blood from healthy adult volunteers. Input was roughly 1 to 1000 ng of DNase-treated total RNA without cell sorting. Amplification of ligated cDNA took four PCR rounds with SP2 and nested alpha and beta constant primers. Reverse transcription of blood and skin TCR RNA was primed at alpha and beta constant regions. TCRdb recomputed calls from the UMI-ligation and nested PCR reads with MiXCR, one row per CDR3 protein. Among approximately 30,000 distinct CDR3 sequences listed, around 4.9% were seen once.

The clonotype comes from an adult in good health. The sequencing sample was made of blood. V usage is TRBV2 and J usage is TRBJ1-3; no clear D. For the CDR3, the DNA is TGTGCCAGCAGGGAGTCTGGGGAGGATCCGGGAAACACCATATATTTT. This gives the protein CASRESGEDPGNTIYF.